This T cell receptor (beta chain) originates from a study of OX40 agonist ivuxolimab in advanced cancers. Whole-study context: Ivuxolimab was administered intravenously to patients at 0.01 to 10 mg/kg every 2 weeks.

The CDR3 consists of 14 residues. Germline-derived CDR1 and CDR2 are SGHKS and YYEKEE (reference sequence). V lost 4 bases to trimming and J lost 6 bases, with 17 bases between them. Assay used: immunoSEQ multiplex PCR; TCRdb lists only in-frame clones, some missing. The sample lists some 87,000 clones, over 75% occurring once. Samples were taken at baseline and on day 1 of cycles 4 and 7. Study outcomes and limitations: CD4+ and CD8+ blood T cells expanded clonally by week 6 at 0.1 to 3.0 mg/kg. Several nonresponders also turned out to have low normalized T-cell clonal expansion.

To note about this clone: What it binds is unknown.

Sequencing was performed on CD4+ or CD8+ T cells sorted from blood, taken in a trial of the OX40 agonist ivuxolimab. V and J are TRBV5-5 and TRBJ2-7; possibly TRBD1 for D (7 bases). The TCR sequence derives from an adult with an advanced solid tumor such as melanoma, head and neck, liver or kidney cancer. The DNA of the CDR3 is TGTGCCAGCAGCCGACAGGGAGGCGTGGGCGAGCAGTACTTC. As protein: CASSRQGGVGEQYF.